The 19 T cell receptor beta chains listed next were all sequenced from one sample in a study of blood T cell repertoires in COVID-19. TCRdb keeps only in-frame clones here, not all; method: immunoSEQ multiplex PCR. The sample lists 250,000 to 300,000 clones, 85% to 90% occurring once. Sequencing input: peripheral blood. The source is a woman aged 35 to 49 with acute or convalescent COVID-19.

This clone came up once. The chain is built from TRBV5-8 and TRBJ1-1; D is unclear. Per germline, CDR1 SGHTS and CDR2 YDEGEE. The V and J ends lost 2 bases and 1 base respectively, with 6 bases between them. The CDR3 extends over 13 amino acids. The CDR3 reads CASSFMRNTEAFF. For the CDR3, the DNA is TGTGCCAGCAGCTTCATGAGGAACACTGAAGCTTTCTTT.

The V and J genes are TRBV2 and TRBJ2-5; 9 nucleotides line up with TRBD2. V gave up 8 bases and J gave up 3 bases; unmatched junction bases: 7. In germline, CDR1 is SNHLY, CDR2 FYNNEI. This CDR3 has 14 amino acids. The CDR3 sequence: CASQSGGSKETQYF. The DNA of the CDR3 is TGTGCCAGCCAAAGCGGGGGGTCCAAAGAGACCCAGTACTTC. The full variable domain, rest sourced from reference TRBV2 and TRBJ2-5, is EPEVTQTPSHQVTQMGQEVILRCVPISNHLYFYWYRQILGQKVEFLVSFYNNEISEKSEIFDDQFSVERPDGSNFTLKIRSTKLEDSAMYFCASQSGGSKETQYFGPGTRLLVL.

The genes are TRBV27 and TRBJ1-4, with 7 bases that match TRBD1. This CDR3 spans 15 amino acids. Germline V gene lookup returns CDR1 MNHEY and CDR2 SMNVEV (reference sequence). Trimming removed 6 bases from V and 8 bases from J; junction bases left unmatched: 12. The CDR3 loop is CASRHTGAQGEKLFF. As DNA, the CDR3 is TGTGCCAGCAGGCACACAGGGGCGCAGGGGGAAAAACTGTTTTTT.

This clone was observed once. The chain recombines TRBV2 with TRBJ2-1; no definite D call. Germline V lookup: CDR1 SNHLY, CDR2 FYNNEI. The CDR3 is made up of 10 amino acids. V was trimmed by 5 bases and J by 13 bases, leaving 9 bases between them. The CDR3: CASSRLVQFF. In DNA, the CDR3 is TGTGCCAGCAGTAGACTTGTCCAGTTCTTC.

The chain carries TRBV19 and TRBJ1-6; the D gene is possibly TRBD1 (5 bases). V was cut by 1 base and J by 10 bases, with 14 bases left in between. Germline CDR1 LNHDA, CDR2 SQIVND (reference sequence). This CDR3 region has 15 residues. The CDR3 spells CASSIGGGVDSPLHF. Here the CDR3 DNA reads TGTGCCAGTAGTATAGGAGGAGGGGTCGACTCACCCCTCCACTTT. The entire variable domain, with the rest obtained from reference TRBV19 and TRBJ1-6, is as follows: DGGITQSPKYLFRKEGQNVTLSCEQNLNHDAMYWYRQDPGQGLRLIYYSQIVNDFQKGDIAEGYSVSREKKESFPLTVTSAQKNPTAFYLCASSIGGGVDSPLHFGNGTRLTVT.

This chain uses TRBV6-5 with TRBJ2-1, with 8 positions matching TRBD2. Germline-derived CDR1 and CDR2 are MNHEY and SVGAGI. V was pared by 8 bases and J by 1 base, with 7 bases of the junction left unmatched. The CDR3 sequence is 15 residues long. CDR3: CASLLIAGSYNEQFF. In DNA form, the CDR3 reads TGTGCCAGCCTACTTATAGCGGGATCCTACAATGAGCAGTTCTTC.

The chain combines TRBV21-1 with TRBJ2-7; the table's TRBD1 call for D was not verified on the DNA. TRBV21-1 constitutes a pseudogene. This CDR3 is built from 16 residues. The CDR3 nucleotides are TGTGCCAGCAGCAAAGCGGACAGGATTTTTTTCTACGAGCAGTACGTC. This codes for CASSKADRIFFYEQYV.

The sample holds one count of this clone. The chain combines TRBV6-5 with TRBJ1-2; 7 nucleotides line up with TRBD1. Trimming cost V 6 bases and J 4 bases; bases outside gene matches: 5. Germline CDR1 reads MNHEY; CDR2 reads SVGAGI. The CDR3 runs 13 residues. CDR3 sequence (DNA): TGTGCCAGCAGAAGACAGGGTCTCTATGGCTACACCTTC. This codes for CASRRQGLYGYTF.

This sequence joins TRBV9 and TRBJ1-5; 7 nucleotides align to TRBD1. Germline V gene data show CDR1 as SGDLS and CDR2 as YYNGEE. This CDR3 is 15 amino acids long. V was pared by 0 bases and J by 4 bases, with 4 bases of the junction left unmatched. CDR3 in DNA: TGTGCCAGCAGCGTAGGACAGGGTGTTAATCAGCCCCAGCATTTT. Translation: CASSVGQGVNQPQHF.

The chain uses TRBV5-5 and TRBJ1-4; possible D gene TRBD1, 6 bases. CDR1 is SGHKS, CDR2 YYEKEE, per germline (reference sequence). The CDR3 extends over 14 amino acids. The V gene lost 1 base and the J gene lost 4 bases, with 8 bases spanning the gap. The DNA for the CDR3 is TGTGCCAGCAGCTTGACAGGGCATAATGAAAAACTGTTTTTT. Its protein is CASSLTGHNEKLFF.

The chain links TRBV11-2 to TRBJ1-2; 7 bases are a match to TRBD1. The length of the CDR3 is 13 residues. The V gene's germline CDR1 is SGHAT and CDR2 FQNNGV. With V trimmed by 5 bases and J by 4 bases, 4 bases remained unmatched. CDR3 protein: CASSPGQSYGYTF. The CDR3 DNA reads TGTGCCAGCAGCCCGGGACAGTCCTATGGCTACACCTTC. Full variable domain (rest looked up from reference TRBV11-2 and TRBJ1-2): EAGVAQSPRYKIIEKRQSVAFWCNPISGHATLYWYQQILGQGPKLLIQFQNNGVVDDSQLPKDRFSAERLKGVDSTLKIQPAKLEDSAVYLCASSPGQSYGYTFGSGTRLTVV.

The chain couples TRBV7-2 to TRBJ2-2, with 10 positions matching TRBD1. The CDR3 consists of 17 residues. The J segment lost 5 bases and the V segment lost 5 bases, leaving 11 bases of the junction unmatched. The germline V gene encodes CDR1 SGHTA and CDR2 FQGNSA. The CDR3 coding sequence is TGTGCCAGCAGCCCGAGTTTTGACAGGGGGCAAACCGGGGAGCTGTTTTTT. Encoded protein: CASSPSFDRGQTGELFF.

As concerns this clone: Other DNA sequences within the sample encode an identical CDR3. The rearrangement uses TRBV6-5 and TRBJ1-1, with TRBD1 identical over 8 bases. V gave up 6 bases and J gave up 4 bases; unmatched junction bases: 4. The CDR3 is 13 residues long. CDR1 MNHEY and CDR2 SVGAGI come from the germline V gene. CDR3 bases: TGTGCCAGCAGGCTTACAGGGGGCACTGAAGCTTTCTTT. It yields the protein CASRLTGGTEAFF.

This rearrangement joins TRBV19 to TRBJ2-1; the D is unclear. CDR3 length: 15 amino acids. The V end lost 1 base, the J end lost 5 bases, and 12 bases lay between the germline ends. Germline CDR1 reads LNHDA; CDR2 reads SQIVND (reference sequence). CDR3 sequence (DNA): TGTGCCAGTAGTATAGGCCTGAGCGATAACAATGAGCAGTTCTTC. Its protein is CASSIGLSDNNEQFF.

V usage is TRBV27 and J usage is TRBJ2-1; 8 nucleotides agree with TRBD1. The J segment lost 4 bases and the V segment lost 1 base, leaving 6 bases of the junction unmatched. CDR1 is MNHEY and CDR2 is SMNVEV in the germline V gene (reference sequence). This CDR3 is 16 amino acids long. CDR3 in DNA: TGTGCCAGCAGTTTATTGGGACAGGCTAGATACAATGAGCAGTTCTTC. As protein: CASSLLGQARYNEQFF.

The chain links TRBV15 to TRBJ1-2, with 8 bases fitting TRBD1. Germline CDR1 LNHNV, CDR2 YYDKDF (reference sequence). The CDR3 extends over 16 amino acids. Losses at the gene ends were 5 bases for V and 4 bases for J; bases not matched to a gene: 12. CDR3 nucleotide sequence: TGTGCCACCAGCGGAGGAAGGCAGGGGGCGACCTATGGCTACACCTTC. Translation: CATSGGRQGATYGYTF. The whole variable domain, filled in from reference TRBV15 and TRBJ1-2, reads DAMVIQNPRYQVTQFGKPVTLSCSQTLNHNVMYWYQQKSSQAPKLLFHYYDKDFNNEADTPDNFQSRRPNTSFCFLDIRSPGLGDTAMYLCATSGGRQGATYGYTFGSGTRLTVV.

The chain combines TRBV7-9 with TRBJ2-3, with TRBD1 identical over 7 bases. The CDR3 runs to 15 residues. The germline V gene encodes CDR1 SEHNR and CDR2 FQNEAQ (reference sequence). V gave up 5 bases and J gave up 4 bases; unmatched junction bases: 9. The CDR3 is CASSVTGTAPDTQYF. For the CDR3, the DNA is TGTGCCAGCAGCGTAACCGGGACAGCCCCAGATACGCAGTATTTT.

The rearrangement uses TRBV5-6 and TRBJ1-1, with D uncertain. Trimming left V 1 base short and J 0 bases short, with 4 bases between. The CDR3 has 13 amino acids. The germline V gene has CDR1 SGHDT and CDR2 YYEEEE. The CDR3 sequence is CASSLIMNTEAFF. The CDR3, as DNA: TGTGCCAGCAGCTTGATCATGAACACTGAAGCTTTCTTT. Together with reference TRBV5-6 and TRBJ1-1, the CDR3 gives the full variable domain: DAGVTQSPTHLIKTRGQQVTLRCSPKSGHDTVSWYQQALGQGPQFIFQYYEEEERQRGNFPDRFSGHQFPNYSSELNVNALLLGDSALYLCASSLIMNTEAFFGQGTRLTVV.

The chain employs TRBV5-8 and TRBJ2-3; TRBD1 matches at 12 bases. Germline lookup yields CDR1 SGHTS and CDR2 YDEGEE. The J segment lost 3 bases and the V segment lost 9 bases, leaving 11 bases of the junction unmatched. The CDR3 length is 16 residues. This chain's CDR3 is CAILPGQGAWTDTQYF. The CDR3 nucleotides are TGTGCCATTCTCCCGGGACAGGGGGCCTGGACAGATACGCAGTATTTT.